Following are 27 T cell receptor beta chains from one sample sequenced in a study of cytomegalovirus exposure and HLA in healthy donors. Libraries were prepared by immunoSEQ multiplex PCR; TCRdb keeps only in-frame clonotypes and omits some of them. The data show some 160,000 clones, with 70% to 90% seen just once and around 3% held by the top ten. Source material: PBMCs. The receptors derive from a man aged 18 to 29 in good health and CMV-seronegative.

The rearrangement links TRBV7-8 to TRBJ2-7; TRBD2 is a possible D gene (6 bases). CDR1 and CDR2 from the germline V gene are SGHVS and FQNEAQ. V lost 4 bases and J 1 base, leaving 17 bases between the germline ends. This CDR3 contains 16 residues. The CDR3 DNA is TGTGCCAGCAGCTCCTTTAGGGCTAGCGAATCCTACGAGCAGTACTTC. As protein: CASSSFRASESYEQYF. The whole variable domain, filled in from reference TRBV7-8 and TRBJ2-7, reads GAGVSQSPRYKVAKRGQDVALRCDPISGHVSLFWYQQALGQGPEFLTYFQNEAQLDKSGLPSDRFFAERPEGSVSTLKIQRTQQEDSAVYLCASSSFRASESYEQYFGPGTRLTVT.

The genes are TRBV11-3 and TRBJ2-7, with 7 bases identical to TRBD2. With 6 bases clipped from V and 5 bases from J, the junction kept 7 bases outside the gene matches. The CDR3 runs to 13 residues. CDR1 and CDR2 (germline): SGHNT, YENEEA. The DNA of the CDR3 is TGTGCCAGCAGTCCCGGGGGAGGGAACGAGCAGTACTTC. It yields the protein CASSPGGGNEQYF.

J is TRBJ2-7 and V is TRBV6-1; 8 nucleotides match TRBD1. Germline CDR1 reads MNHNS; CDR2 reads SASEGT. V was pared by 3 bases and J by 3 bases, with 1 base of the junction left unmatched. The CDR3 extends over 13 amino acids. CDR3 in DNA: TGTGCCAGCAGTGACAGGGGGCTCTACGAGCAGTACTTC. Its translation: CASSDRGLYEQYF.

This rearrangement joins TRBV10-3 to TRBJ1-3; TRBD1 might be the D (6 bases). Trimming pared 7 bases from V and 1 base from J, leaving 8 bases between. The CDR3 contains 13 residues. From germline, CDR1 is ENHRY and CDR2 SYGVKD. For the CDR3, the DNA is TGTGCCATCACGACAGGTTCTGGAAACACCATATATTTT. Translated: CAITTGSGNTIYF.

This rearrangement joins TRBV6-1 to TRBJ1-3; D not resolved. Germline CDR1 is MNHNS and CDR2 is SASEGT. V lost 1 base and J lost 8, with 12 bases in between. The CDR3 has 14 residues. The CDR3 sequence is CASSEGTPGDTIYF. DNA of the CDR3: TGTGCCAGCAGTGAAGGGACGCCCGGGGACACCATATATTTT.

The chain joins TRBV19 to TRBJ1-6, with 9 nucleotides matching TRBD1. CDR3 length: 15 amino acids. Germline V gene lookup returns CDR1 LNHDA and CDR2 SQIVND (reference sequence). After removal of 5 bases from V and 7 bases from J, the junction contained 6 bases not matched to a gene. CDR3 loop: CASSPWTGENSPLHF. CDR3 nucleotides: TGTGCCAGTAGTCCTTGGACAGGGGAAAATTCACCCCTCCACTTT.

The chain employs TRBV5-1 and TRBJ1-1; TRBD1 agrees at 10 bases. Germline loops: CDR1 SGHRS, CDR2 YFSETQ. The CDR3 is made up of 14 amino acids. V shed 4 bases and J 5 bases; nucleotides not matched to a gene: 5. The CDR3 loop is CASSRDRGHTEAFF. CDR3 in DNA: TGCGCCAGCAGCCGAGACAGGGGGCATACTGAAGCTTTCTTT.

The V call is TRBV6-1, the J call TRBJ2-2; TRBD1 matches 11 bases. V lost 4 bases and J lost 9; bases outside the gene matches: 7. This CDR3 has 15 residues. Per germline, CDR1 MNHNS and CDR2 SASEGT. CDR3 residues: CASSVEGQGGRELFF. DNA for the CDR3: TGTGCCAGCAGTGTGGAGGGACAGGGGGGCCGGGAGCTGTTTTTT.

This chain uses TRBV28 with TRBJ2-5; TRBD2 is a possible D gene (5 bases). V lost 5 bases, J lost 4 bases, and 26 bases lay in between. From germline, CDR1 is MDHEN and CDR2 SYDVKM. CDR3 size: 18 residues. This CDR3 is CASSPALGAMLGRETQYF. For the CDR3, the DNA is TGTGCCAGCAGTCCCGCGCTGGGAGCGATGCTTGGTCGAGAGACCCAGTACTTC.

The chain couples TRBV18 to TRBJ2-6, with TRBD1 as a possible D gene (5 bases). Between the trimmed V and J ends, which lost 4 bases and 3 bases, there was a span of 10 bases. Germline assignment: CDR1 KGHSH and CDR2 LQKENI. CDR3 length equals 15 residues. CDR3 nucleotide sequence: TGTGCCAGCTCACGCGCAGGGTTTGGGGCCAACGTCCTGACTTTC. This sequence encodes CASSRAGFGANVLTF.

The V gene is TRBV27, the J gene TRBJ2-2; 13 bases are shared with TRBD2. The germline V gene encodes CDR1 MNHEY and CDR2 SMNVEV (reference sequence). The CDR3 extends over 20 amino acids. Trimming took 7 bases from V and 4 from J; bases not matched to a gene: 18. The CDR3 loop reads CASTTFRRTSGSVGTGELFF. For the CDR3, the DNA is TGTGCCAGCACCACCTTTAGACGGACTAGCGGGAGTGTTGGCACCGGGGAGCTGTTTTTT.

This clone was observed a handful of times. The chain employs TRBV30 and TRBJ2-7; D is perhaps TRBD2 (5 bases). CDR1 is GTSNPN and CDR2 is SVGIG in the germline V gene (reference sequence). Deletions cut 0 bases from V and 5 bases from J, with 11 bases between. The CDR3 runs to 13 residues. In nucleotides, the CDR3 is TGTGCCTGGAGTGTTGCGGGTTATCACGAGCAGTACGTC. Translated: CAWSVAGYHEQYV.

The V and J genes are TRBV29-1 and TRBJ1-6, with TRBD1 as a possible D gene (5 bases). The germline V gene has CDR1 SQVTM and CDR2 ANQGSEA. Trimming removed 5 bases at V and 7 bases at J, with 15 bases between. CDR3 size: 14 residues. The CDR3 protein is CSVQEGSGNSPLHF. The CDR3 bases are TGCAGCGTTCAGGAGGGGTCAGGAAATTCACCCCTCCACTTT.

CDR3 DNA: TGTGCCAGCAGCTCTCGAGGGCAGCGGGCCGAGCAGTACGTC. Protein product: CASSSRGQRAEQYV. The V and J genes are TRBV5-4 and TRBJ2-7; tentative D call: TRBD2 (6 bases). V was shortened by 3 bases and J by 6 bases, with 16 bases between the two germline ends. There are 14 residues in the CDR3. Germline loops: CDR1 SGHNT, CDR2 YYREEE (reference sequence).

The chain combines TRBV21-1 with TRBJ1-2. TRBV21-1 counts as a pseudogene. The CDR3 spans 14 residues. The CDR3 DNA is TGTGCCAGCAGCAAGAGTAAATCCCACGGTGGCTACACCTTC. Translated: CASSKSKSHGGYTF.

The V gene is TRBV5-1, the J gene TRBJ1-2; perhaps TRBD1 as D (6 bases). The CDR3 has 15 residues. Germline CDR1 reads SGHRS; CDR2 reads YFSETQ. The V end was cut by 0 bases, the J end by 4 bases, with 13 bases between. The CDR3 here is CASSLDGGLIYGYTF. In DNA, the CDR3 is TGCGCCAGCAGCTTGGACGGGGGGCTCATCTATGGCTACACCTTC.

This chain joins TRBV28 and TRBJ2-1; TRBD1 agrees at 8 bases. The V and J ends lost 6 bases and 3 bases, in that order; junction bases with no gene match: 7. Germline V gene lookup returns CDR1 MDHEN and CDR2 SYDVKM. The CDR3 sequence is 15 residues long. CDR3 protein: CASSTGTGLYNEQFF. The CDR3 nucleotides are TGTGCCAGCAGCACCGGGACAGGCCTCTACAATGAGCAGTTCTTC.

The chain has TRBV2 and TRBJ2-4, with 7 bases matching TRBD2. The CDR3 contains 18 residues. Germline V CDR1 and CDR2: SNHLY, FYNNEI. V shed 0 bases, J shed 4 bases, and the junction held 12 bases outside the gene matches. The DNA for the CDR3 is TGTGCCAGCAGTGAAGCGCGTCTAGCGGAGAGGGGAAAAAACATTCAGTACTTC. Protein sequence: CASSEARLAERGKNIQYF.

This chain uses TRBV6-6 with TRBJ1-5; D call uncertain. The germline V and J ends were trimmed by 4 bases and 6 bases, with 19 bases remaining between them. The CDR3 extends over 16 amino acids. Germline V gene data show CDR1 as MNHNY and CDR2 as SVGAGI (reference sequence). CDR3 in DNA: TGTGCCAGCAGTTCGGCGGGCCACCGACCAGGTCAGCCCCAGCATTTT. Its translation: CASSSAGHRPGQPQHF.

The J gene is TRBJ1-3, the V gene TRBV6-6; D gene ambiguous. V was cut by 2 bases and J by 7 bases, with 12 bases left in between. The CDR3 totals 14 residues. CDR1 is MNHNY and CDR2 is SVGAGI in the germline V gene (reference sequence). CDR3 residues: CASSYPEGVNTIYF. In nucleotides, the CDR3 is TGTGCCAGCAGTTACCCGGAGGGAGTCAACACCATATATTTT.

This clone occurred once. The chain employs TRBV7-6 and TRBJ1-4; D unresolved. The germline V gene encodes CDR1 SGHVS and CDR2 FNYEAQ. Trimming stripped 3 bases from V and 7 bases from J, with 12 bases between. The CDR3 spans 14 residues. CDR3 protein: CASSFARSTEKLFF. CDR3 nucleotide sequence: TGTGCCAGCAGCTTTGCTAGGAGTACTGAAAAACTGTTTTTT.

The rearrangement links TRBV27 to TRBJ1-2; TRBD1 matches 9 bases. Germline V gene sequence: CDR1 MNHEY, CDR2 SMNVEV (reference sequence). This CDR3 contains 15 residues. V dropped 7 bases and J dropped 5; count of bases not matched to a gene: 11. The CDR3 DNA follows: TGTGCCAGCACCGAAACCGGGACAGGGCAATATGGCTACACCTTC. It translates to CASTETGTGQYGYTF.

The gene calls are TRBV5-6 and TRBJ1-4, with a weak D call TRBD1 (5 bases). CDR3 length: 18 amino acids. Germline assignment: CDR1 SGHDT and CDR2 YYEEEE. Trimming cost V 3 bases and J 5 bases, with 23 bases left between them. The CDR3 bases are TGTGCCAGCAGCTCGCCATCCCGGTGGGGGGGTTTAAATGAAAAACTGTTTTTT. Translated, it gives CASSSPSRWGGLNEKLFF.

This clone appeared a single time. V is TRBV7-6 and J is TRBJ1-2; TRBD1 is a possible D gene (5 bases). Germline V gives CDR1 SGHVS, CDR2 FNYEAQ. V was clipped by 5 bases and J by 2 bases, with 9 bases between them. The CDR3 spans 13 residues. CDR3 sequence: CASSPDTNYGYTF. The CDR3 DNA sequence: TGTGCCAGCAGCCCGGACACCAACTATGGCTACACCTTC.

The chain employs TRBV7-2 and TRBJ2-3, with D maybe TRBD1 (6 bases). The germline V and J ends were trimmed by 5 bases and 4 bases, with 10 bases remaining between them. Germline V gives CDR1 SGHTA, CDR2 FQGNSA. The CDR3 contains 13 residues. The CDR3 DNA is TGTGCCAGCAGCCCTAAGGGGGCAGATACGCAGTATTTT. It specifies CASSPKGADTQYF. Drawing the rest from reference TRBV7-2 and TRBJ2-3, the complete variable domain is GAGVSQSPSNKVTEKGKDVELRCDPISGHTALYWYRQSLGQGLEFLIYFQGNSAPDKSGLPSDRFSAERTGGSVSTLTIQRTQQEDSAVYLCASSPKGADTQYFGPGTRLTVL.

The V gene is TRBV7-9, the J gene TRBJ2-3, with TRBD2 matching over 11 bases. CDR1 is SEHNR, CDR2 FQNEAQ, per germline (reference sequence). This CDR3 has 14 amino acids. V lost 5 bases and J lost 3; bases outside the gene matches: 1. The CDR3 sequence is CASSRTSGTDTQYF. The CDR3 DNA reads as TGTGCCAGCAGCCGGACTAGCGGGACAGATACGCAGTATTTT.

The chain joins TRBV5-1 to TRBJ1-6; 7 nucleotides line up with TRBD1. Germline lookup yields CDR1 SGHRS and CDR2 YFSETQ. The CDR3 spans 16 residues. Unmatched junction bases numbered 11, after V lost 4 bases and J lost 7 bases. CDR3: CASSEGQREPNSPLHF. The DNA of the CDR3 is TGCGCCAGCAGCGAGGGACAGCGAGAGCCCAATTCACCCCTCCACTTT.